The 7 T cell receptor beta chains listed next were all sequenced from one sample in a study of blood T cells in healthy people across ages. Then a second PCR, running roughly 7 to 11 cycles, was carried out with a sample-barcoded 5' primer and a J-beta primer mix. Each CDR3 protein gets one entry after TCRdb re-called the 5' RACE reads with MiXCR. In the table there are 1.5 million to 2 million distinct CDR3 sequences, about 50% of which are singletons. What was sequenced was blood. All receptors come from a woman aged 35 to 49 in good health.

The CDR3: CASSLQGAGCGYTF. In DNA form, the CDR3 reads TGTGCCAGCAGTCTACAGGGGGCTGGCTGTGGCTACACCTTC. V is TRBV27 and J is TRBJ1-2, with 9 bases matching TRBD1. The germline gives CDR1 MNHEY, CDR2 SMNVEV (reference sequence). This CDR3 spans 14 amino acids. Losses at the gene ends were 5 bases for V and 7 bases for J; bases not matched to a gene: 8.

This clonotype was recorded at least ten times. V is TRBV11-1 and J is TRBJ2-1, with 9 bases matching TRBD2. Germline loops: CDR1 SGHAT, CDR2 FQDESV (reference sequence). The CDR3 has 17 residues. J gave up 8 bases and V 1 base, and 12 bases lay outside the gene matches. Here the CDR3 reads CASSLEVRGGGGDEQFF. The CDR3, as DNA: TGTGCCAGCAGCTTAGAGGTCCGCGGGGGGGGCGGCGATGAGCAGTTCTTC.

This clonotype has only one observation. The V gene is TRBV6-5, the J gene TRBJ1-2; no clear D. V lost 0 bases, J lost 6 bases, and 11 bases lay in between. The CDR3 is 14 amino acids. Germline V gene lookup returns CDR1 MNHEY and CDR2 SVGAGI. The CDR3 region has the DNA TGTGCCAGCAGTTACTCGTGGGGAGGAGATGGCTACACCTTC. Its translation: CASSYSWGGDGYTF.

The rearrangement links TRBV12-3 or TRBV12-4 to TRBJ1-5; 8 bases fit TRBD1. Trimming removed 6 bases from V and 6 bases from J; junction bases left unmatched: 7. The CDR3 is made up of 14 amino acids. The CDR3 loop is CASSPRTGFQPQHF. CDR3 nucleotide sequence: TGTGCCAGCAGCCCTCGGACAGGGTTTCAGCCCCAGCATTTT.

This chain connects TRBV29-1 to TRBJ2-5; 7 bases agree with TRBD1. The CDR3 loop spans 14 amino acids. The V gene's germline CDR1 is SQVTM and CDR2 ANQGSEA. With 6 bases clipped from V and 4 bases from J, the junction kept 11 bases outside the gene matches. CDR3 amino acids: CSVQPDPGGETQYF. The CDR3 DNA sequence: TGCAGCGTCCAGCCAGACCCAGGGGGAGAGACCCAGTACTTC.

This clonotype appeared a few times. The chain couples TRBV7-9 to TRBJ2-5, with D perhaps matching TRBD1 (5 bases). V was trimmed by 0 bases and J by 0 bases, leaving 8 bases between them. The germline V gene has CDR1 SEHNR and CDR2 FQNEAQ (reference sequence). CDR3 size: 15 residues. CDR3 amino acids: CASSLAAGNQETQYF. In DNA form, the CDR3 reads TGTGCCAGCAGCTTAGCAGCAGGGAACCAAGAGACCCAGTACTTC. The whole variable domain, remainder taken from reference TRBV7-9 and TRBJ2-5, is DTGVSQNPRHKITKRGQNVTFRCDPISEHNRLYWYRQTLGQGPEFLTYFQNEAQLEKSRLLSDRFSAERPKGSFSTLEIQRTEQGDSAMYLCASSLAAGNQETQYFGPGTRLLVL.

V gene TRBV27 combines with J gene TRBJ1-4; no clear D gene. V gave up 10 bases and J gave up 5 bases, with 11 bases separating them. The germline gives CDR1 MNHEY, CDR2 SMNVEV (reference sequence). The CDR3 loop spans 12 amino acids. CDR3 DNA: TGTGCCACCGGACGGAGAAATGAAAAACTGTTTTTT. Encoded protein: CATGRRNEKLFF.